This T cell receptor (beta chain) stems from a study of technical replicates of blood from a handful of donors. Trimming took 6 bases from V and 4 from J, leaving 25 bases between them. Germline CDR1 reads MNHEY; CDR2 reads SMNVEV (reference sequence). CDR3 length: 17 amino acids. Profiled with immunoSEQ multiplex PCR; TCRdb holds only in-frame clones, not every one. Found here are about 79,000 clones, approximately 92% of them singletons; the top ten hold about 0.38%. This TCR derives from a human donor in good health. Some clones in this sample may be carry-over from other donors' samples. The sample taken for sequencing was T cells isolated from PBMCs. This chain links TRBV27 with TRBJ2-7, with TRBD1 as a possible D gene (6 bases). The CDR3 here is CASSYLAPGQRIYEQYF. The CDR3, as DNA: TGTGCCAGCAGCTATTTGGCCCCGGGACAAAGGATATACGAGCAGTACTTC.